One TCR beta chain is described in this entry. This record comes from a study of shared clonotypes between healthy human individuals. The repertoire was sequenced with immunoSEQ multiplex PCR; TCRdb's copy has only in-frame clones and lacks some. The data contain 2 million to 2.5 million clones, around 96% of them singletons. The CDR3 spans 13 residues. Germline V gene data show CDR1 as SEHNR and CDR2 as FQNEAQ (reference sequence). The V gene lost 5 bases and the J gene lost 5 bases, with 13 bases spanning the gap. Terminally differentiated effector memory CD45RA+ cells were left out of the naive CD8 fraction, which was CD45RO-negative and positively selected for CCR7. Study donors comprised healthy, HIV-negative adults devoid of recent acute infection or vaccination.

The specimen was naive CD8+ T cells sorted from blood. This receptor was identified in a man aged 18 to 30 in good health. The rearrangement links TRBV7-9 to TRBJ2-7, with a weak D call TRBD2 (6 bases). CDR3 residues: CASSPAGGNEQYF. CDR3 coding DNA: TGTGCCAGCAGCCCGGCCGGGGGAAACGAGCAGTACTTC.